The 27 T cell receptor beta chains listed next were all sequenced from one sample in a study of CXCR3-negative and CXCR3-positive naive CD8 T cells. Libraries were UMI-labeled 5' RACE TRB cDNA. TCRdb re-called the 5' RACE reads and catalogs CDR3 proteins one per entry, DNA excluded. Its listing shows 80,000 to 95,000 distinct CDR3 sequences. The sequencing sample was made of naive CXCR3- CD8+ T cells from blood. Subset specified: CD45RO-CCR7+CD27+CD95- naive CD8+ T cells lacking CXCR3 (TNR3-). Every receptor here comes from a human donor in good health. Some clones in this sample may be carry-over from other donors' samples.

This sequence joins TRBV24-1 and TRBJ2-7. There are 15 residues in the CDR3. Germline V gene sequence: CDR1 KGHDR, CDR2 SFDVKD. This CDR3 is CATSEAGDGAYEQYF.

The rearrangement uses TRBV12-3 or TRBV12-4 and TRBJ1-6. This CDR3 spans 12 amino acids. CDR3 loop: CASSIGNSPLHF.

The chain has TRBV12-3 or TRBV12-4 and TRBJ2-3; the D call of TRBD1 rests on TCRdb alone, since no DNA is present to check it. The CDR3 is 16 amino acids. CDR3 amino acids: CASTPGAGDGTDTQYF.

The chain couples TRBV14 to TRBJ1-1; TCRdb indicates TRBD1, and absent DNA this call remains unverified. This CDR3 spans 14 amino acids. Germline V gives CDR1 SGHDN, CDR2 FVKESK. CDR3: CASSQSPGDTEAFF.

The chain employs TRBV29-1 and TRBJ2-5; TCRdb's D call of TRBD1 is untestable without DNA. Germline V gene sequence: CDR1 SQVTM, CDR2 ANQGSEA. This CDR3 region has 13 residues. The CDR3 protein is CSVEQGIEVTQYF.

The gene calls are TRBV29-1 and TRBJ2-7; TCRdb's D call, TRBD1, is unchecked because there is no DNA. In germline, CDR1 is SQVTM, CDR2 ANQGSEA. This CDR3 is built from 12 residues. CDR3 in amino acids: CSVEKDSGQQYF.

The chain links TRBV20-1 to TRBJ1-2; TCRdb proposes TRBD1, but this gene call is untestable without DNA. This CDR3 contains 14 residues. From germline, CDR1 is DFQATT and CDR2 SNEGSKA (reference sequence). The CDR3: CSATSGQGSRGYTF.

CDR3 loop: CASSYSRRSRADTQYF. This chain uses TRBV6-5 with TRBJ2-3; without DNA, the TCRdb call of TRBD1 cannot be checked. Germline V gene sequence: CDR1 MNHEY, CDR2 SVGAGI. The CDR3 has 16 amino acids.

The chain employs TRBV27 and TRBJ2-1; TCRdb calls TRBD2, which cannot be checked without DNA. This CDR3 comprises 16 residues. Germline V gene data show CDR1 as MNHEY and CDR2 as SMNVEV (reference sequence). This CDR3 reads CASSSLLAGGYNEQFF.

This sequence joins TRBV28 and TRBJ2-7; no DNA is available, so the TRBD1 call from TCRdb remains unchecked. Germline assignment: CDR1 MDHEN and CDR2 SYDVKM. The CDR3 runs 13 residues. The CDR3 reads CASGAAATYEQYF.

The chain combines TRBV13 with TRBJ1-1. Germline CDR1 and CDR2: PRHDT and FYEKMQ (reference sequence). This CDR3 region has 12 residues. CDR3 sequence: CASSSENTEAFF.

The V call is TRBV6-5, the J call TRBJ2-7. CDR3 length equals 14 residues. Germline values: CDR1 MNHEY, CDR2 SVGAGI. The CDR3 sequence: CASRSQEGAYEQYF.

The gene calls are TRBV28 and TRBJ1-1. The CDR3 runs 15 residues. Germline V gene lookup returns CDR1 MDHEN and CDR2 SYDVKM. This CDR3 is CASSFRKALNTEAFF.

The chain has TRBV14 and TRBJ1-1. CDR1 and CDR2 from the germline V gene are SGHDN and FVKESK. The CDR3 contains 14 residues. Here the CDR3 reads CASSQDNRNTEAFF.

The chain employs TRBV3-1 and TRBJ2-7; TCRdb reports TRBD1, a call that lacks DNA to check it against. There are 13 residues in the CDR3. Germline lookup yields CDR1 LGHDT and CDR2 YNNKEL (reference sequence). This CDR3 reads CASSPPTGNEQYF.

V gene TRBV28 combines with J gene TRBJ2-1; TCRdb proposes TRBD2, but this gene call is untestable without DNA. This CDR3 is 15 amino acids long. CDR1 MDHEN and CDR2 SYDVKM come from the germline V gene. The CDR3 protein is CASSLPSGYLNEQFF.

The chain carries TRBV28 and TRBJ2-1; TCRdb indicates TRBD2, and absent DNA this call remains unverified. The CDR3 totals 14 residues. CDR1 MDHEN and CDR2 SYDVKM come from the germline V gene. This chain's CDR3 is CASSLTSGHSEQFF.

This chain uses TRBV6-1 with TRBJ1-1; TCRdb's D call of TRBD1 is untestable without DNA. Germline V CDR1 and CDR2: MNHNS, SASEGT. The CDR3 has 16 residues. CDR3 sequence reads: CASSPLKWGAGTEAFF.

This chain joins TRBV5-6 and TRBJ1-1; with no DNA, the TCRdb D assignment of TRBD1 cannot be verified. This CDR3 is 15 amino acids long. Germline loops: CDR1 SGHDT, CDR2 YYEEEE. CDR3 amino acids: CASSLTIGTGTEAFF.

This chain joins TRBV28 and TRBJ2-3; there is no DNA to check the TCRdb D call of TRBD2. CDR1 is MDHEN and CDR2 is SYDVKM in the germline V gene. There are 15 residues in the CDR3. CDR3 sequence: CASSFLSGVGDTQYF.

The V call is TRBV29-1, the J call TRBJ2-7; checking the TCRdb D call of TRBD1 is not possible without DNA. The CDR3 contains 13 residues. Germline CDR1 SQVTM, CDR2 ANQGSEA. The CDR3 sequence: CSVERRGGYEQYF.

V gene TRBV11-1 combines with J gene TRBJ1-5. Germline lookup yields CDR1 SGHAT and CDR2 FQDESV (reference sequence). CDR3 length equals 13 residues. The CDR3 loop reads CASSHGTNQPQHF.

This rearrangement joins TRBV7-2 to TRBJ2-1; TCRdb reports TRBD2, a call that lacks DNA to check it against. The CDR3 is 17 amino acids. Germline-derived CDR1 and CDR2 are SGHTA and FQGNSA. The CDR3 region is CASSFPLGLAGSNEQFF. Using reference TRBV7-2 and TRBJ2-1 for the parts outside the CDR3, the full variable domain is GAGVSQSPSNKVTEKGKDVELRCDPISGHTALYWYRQSLGQGLEFLIYFQGNSAPDKSGLPSDRFSAERTGGSVSTLTIQRTQQEDSAVYLCASSFPLGLAGSNEQFFGPGTRLTVL.

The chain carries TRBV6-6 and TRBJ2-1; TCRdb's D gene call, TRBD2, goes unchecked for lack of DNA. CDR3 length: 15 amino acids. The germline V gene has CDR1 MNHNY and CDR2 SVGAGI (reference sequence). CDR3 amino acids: CASSYLASGGNEQFF.

The CDR3 here is CASSLSGDRNGYTF. This sequence joins TRBV27 and TRBJ1-2; the TRBD1 assignment by TCRdb is unverifiable without DNA. This CDR3 comprises 14 residues. CDR1 and CDR2 (germline): MNHEY, SMNVEV (reference sequence).

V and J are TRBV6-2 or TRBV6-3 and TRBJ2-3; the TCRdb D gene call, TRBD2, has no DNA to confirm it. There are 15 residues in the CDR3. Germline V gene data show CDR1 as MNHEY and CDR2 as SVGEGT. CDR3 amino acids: CASSYAGLLTDTQYF.

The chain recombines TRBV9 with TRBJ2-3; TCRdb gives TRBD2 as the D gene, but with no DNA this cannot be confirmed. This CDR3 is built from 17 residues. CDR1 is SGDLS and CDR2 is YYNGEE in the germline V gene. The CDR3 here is CASSPRLAPVLGDTQYF.